This is a list of T cell receptor beta chains from one sample in a study of T-cell memory formation after mild COVID-19. TCRdb itself ran the 5' RACE reads through MiXCR, one entry per CDR3 protein. There are fewer than 700,000 distinct CDR3 sequences in the sample; over 15% occur only once, and around 12% lies in the top ten. The sequencing input was PBMCs or a T cell subset sorted from them (not recorded which). Receptors were obtained from an adult woman who had mild COVID-19 (a few samples of this study predate the infection). Cell type and time point are not known. CDR3s include the opening cysteine and the closing phenylalanine or tryptophan. A D gene is named only where the DNA matches it firmly. Clone size is shown for a subset of rows, as once, few, many or a class of expanded clone.

V gene	J gene	clone size	D gene	CDR3 DNA	CDR3 protein
TRBV6-5	TRBJ1-1	-	-	TGTGCCAGCAGTTACTACCGAAGGACAGCCATGAACACTGAAGCTTTCTTT	CASSYYRRTAMNTEAFF
TRBV20-1	TRBJ1-2	many	-	TGCAGTGCTAGTAAAAATCAGGGTGATGGCTACACCTTC	CSASKNQGDGYTF
TRBV20-1	TRBJ1-2	-	TRBD1	TGCAGTGCTGACCCGACAGGGACTTACTATGGCTACACCTTC	CSADPTGTYYGYTF
TRBV7-2	TRBJ1-4	-	TRBD1	TGTGCCAGCAACGTGGACAGGGGACATGAAAAACTGTTTTTT	CASNVDRGHEKLFF
TRBV6-2/TRBV6-3	TRBJ2-7	-	TRBD1	TGTGCCAGCAGTTACGCCCCCCCCGGGACAGGGGCCTACGAGCAGTACTTC	CASSYAPPGTGAYEQYF
TRBV9	TRBJ2-7	-	TRBD1	TGTGCCAGCAGCGCACTCCCCGGGACAGGGGGCGGTGAGCAGTACTTC	CASSALPGTGGGEQYF
TRBV4-3	TRBJ2-6	-	-	TGCGCCAGCAGCCAAACTTGGACCTCTGGGGCCAACGTCCTGACTTTC	CASSQTWTSGANVLTF
TRBV15	TRBJ2-5	-	-	TGTGCCACCAGCAGTTTAGGTGGGAGCCAAGAGACCCAGTACTTC	CATSSLGGSQETQYF
TRBV12-3/TRBV12-4	TRBJ1-4	-	-	TGTGCCAGCAGCCGGACTTGGGAAAAACTGTTTTTT	CASSRTWEKLFF
TRBV7-3	TRBJ2-3	few	-	TGTGCCAGCAGCCGACGGGCAACCGATACGCAGTATTTT	CASSRRATDTQYF
TRBV10-3	TRBJ2-3	-	TRBD1	TGTGCCATCAGTGAGTCTCCCCTCCTCCGGGACAGGGGGTTACATTCCACAGATACGCAGTATTTT	CAISESPLLRDRGLHSTDTQYF
TRBV29-1	TRBJ1-2	few	-	TGCAGCGCCAAAGACAGGCTCTATGGCTACACCTTC	CSAKDRLYGYTF
TRBV7-2	TRBJ2-3	few	-	TGTGCCAGCAGCCGTTCCGGCGGGACGGGGGAAGATACGCAGTATTTT	CASSRSGGTGEDTQYF
TRBV7-6	TRBJ2-1	few	-	TGTGCCAGCAGCGCCCCCCAGGGTGAGCTGTTCTTC	CASSAPQGELFF